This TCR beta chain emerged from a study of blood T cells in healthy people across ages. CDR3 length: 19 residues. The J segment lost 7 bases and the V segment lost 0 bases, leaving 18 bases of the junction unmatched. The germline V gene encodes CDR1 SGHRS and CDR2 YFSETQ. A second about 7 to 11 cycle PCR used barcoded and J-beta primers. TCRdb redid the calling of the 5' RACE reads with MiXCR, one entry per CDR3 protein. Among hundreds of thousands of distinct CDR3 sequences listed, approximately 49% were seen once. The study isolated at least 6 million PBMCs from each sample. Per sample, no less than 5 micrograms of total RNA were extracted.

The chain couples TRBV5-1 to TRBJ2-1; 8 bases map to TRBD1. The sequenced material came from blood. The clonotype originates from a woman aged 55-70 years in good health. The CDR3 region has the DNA TGCGCCAGCAGCTTGGCCCGAAGTACTTTGGACAGGGTGAAGAATGAGCAGTTCTTC. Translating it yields CASSLARSTLDRVKNEQFF.